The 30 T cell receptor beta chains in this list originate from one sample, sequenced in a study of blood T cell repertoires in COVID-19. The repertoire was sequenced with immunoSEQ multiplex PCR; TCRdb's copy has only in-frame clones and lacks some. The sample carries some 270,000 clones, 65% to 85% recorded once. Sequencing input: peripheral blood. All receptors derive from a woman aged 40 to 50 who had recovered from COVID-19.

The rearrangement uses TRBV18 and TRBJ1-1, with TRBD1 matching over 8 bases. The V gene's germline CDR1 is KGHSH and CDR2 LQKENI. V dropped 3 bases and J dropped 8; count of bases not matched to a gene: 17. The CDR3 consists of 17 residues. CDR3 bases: TGTGCCAGCTCACCTAGAGGTGCCGGGACAGGAGTTAGCGAAGCTTTCTTT. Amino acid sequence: CASSPRGAGTGVSEAFF.

CDR3 bases: TGCGCCAGCAGCCCGAGGGACAGGGAGAATTCACCCCTCCACTTT. Translating it yields CASSPRDRENSPLHF. The chain recombines TRBV4-1 with TRBJ1-6, with TRBD1 identical over 9 bases. The CDR3 loop spans 15 amino acids. The V and J ends lost 4 bases and 7 bases, in that order; junction bases with no gene match: 5. Germline-derived CDR1 and CDR2 are MGHRA and YSYEKL.

For the CDR3, the DNA is TGCAGCGTTGCGGGACAGGGAGACACTGAAGCTTTCTTT. Amino acid sequence: CSVAGQGDTEAFF. The chain combines TRBV29-1 with TRBJ1-1; 9 nucleotides agree with TRBD1. The CDR3 consists of 13 residues. V gave up 4 bases and J gave up 3 bases; unmatched junction bases: 3. Germline V CDR1 and CDR2: SQVTM, ANQGSEA.

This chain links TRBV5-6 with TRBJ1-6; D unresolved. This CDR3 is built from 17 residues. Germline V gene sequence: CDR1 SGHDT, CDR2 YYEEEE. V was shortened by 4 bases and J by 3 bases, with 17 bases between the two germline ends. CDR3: CASSPGEGLGYNSPLHF. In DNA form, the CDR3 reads TGTGCCAGCAGCCCCGGGGAGGGATTAGGCTATAATTCACCCCTCCACTTT. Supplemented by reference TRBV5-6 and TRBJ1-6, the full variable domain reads DAGVTQSPTHLIKTRGQQVTLRCSPKSGHDTVSWYQQALGQGPQFIFQYYEEEERQRGNFPDRFSGHQFPNYSSELNVNALLLGDSALYLCASSPGEGLGYNSPLHFGNGTRLTVT.

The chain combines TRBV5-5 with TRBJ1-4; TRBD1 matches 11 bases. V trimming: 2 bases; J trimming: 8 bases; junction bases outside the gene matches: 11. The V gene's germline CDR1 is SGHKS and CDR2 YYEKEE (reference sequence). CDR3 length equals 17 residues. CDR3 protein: CASSFGQGADLREKLFF. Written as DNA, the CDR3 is TGTGCCAGCAGCTTCGGACAGGGGGCCGATTTAAGGGAAAAACTGTTTTTT. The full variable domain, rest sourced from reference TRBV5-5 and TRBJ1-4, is DAGVTQSPTHLIKTRGQQVTLRCSPISGHKSVSWYQQVLGQGPQFIFQYYEKEERGRGNFPDRFSARQFPNYSSELNVNALLLGDSALYLCASSFGQGADLREKLFFGSGTQLSVL.

The CDR3 DNA reads TGTGCCAGCAGCGTAGCCGTGGGACAGCTCGGGGAAAAACTGTTTTTT. Amino acid sequence: CASSVAVGQLGEKLFF. The J gene is TRBJ1-4, the V gene TRBV9; 7 nucleotides align to TRBD1. The J segment lost 8 bases and the V segment lost 0 bases, leaving 10 bases of the junction unmatched. The germline CDR1 and CDR2 sequences are SGDLS and YYNGEE. The CDR3 loop spans 16 amino acids.

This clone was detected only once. CDR3 bases: TGTGCCAGCAGCCCCTCCCGCTCTGGGGCCAACGTCCTGACTTTC. Its translation is CASSPSRSGANVLTF. V gene TRBV28 combines with J gene TRBJ2-6; D gene unclear. Trimming left V 6 bases short and J 0 bases short, with 9 bases between. Germline loops: CDR1 MDHEN, CDR2 SYDVKM. The CDR3 has 15 residues.

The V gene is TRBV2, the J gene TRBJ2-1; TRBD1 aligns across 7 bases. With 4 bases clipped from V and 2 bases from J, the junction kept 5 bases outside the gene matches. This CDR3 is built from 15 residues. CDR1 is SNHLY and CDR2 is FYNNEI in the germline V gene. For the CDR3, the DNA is TGTGCCAGCAGTGTCACAGGGGTACCCTACAATGAGCAGTTCTTC. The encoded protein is CASSVTGVPYNEQFF.

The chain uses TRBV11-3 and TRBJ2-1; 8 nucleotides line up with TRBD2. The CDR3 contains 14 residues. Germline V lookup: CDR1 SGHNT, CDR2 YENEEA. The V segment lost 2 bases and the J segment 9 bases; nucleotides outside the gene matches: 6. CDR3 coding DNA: TGTGCCAGCAGCTTATTCGGGGGGGCGGGTGAGCAGTTCTTC. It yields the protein CASSLFGGAGEQFF. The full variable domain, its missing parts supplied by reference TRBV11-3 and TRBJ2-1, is EAGVVQSPRYKIIEKKQPVAFWCNPISGHNTLYWYLQNLGQGPELLIRYENEEAVDDSQLPKDRFSAERLKGVDSTLKIQPAELGDSAVYLCASSLFGGAGEQFFGPGTRLTVL.

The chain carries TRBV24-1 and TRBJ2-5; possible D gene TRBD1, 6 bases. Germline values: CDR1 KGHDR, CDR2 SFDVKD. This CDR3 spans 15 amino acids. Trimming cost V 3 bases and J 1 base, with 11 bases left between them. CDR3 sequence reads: CATSDRTEIQETQYF. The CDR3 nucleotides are TGTGCCACCAGTGATCGGACAGAGATCCAAGAGACCCAGTACTTC.

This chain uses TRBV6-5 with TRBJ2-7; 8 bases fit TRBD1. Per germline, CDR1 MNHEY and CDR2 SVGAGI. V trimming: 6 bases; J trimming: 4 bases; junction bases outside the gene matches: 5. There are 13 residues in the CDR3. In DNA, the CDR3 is TGTGCCAGCAGCGACAGGGGAAGGTACGAGCAGTACTTC. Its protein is CASSDRGRYEQYF.

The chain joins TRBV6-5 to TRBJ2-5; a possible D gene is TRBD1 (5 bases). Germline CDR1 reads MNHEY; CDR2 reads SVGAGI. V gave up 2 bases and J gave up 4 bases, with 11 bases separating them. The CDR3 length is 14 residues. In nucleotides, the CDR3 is TGTGCCAGCAGTTACCTCGGCCAGGGAGAGACCCAGTACTTC. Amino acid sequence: CASSYLGQGETQYF.

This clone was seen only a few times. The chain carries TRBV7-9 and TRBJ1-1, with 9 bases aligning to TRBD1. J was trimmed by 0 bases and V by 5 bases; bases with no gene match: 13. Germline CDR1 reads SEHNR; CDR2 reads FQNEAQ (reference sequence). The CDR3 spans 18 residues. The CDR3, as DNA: TGTGCCAGCAGCAAGCGGACAGGGGCGTCCTCGGTGAACACTGAAGCTTTCTTT. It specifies CASSKRTGASSVNTEAFF.

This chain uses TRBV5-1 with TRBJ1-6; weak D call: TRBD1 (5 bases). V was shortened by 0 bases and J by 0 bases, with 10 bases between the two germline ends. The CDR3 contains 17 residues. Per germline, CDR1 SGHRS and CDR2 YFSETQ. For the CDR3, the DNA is TGCGCCAGCAGCTTGGACAGGCGAAGCTCCTATAATTCACCCCTCCACTTT. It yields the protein CASSLDRRSSYNSPLHF.

The CDR3 DNA is TGTGCCAGCAGCCTGAGGACAGCCGGAAACACCATATATTTT. Translation: CASSLRTAGNTIYF. The chain employs TRBV28 and TRBJ1-3; D is perhaps TRBD1 (6 bases). This CDR3 has 14 residues. Germline V lookup: CDR1 MDHEN, CDR2 SYDVKM. The V end was cut by 6 bases, the J end by 4 bases, with 13 bases between.

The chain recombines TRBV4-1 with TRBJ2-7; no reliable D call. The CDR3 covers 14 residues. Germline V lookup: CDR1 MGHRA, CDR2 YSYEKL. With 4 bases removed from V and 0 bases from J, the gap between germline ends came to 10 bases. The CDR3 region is CASSLRLSSYEQYF. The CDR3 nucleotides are TGCGCCAGCAGCCTTCGACTCAGCTCCTACGAGCAGTACTTC.

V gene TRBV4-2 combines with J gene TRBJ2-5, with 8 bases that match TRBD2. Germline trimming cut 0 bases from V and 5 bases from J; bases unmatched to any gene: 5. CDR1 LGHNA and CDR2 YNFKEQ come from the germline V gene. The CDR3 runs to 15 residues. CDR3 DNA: TGTGCCAGCAGCCAAGAGGCAGCGGGGGACGAGACCCAGTACTTC. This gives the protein CASSQEAAGDETQYF.

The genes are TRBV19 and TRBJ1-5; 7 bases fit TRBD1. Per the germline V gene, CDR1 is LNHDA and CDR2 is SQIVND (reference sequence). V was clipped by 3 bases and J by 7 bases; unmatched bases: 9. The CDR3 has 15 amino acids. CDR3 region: CASSMGGQTAQPQHF. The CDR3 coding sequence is TGTGCCAGTAGTATGGGGGGACAGACAGCGCAGCCCCAGCATTTT.

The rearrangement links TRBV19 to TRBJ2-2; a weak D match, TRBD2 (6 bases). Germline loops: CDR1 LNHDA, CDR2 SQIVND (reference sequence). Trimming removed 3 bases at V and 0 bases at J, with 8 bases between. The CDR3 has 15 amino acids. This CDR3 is CASSIPGANTGELFF. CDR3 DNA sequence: TGTGCCAGTAGTATTCCGGGGGCGAACACCGGGGAGCTGTTTTTT.

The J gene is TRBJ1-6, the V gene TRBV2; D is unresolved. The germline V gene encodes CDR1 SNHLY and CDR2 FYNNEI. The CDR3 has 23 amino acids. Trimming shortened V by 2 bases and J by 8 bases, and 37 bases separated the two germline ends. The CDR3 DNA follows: TGTGCCAGCAGTGAACTATGGTCCCCAACGCGAGCCGAAACCAAATTAAATTATTCACCCCTCCACTTT. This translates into CASSELWSPTRAETKLNYSPLHF.

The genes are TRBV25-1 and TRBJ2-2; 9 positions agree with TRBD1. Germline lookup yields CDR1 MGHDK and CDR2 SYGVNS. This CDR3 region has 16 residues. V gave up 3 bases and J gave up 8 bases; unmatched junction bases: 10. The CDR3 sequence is CASSDRDRAIQGELFF. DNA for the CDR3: TGTGCCAGCAGTGACCGGGACAGGGCAATTCAAGGGGAGCTGTTTTTT.

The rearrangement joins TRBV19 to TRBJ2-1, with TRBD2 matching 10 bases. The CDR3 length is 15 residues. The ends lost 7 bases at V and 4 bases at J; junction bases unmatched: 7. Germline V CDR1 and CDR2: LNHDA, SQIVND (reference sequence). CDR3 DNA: TGTGCCAGTACCCTCAGCGGGGGGGCTTACAATGAGCAGTTCTTC. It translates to CASTLSGGAYNEQFF. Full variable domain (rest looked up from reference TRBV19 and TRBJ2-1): DGGITQSPKYLFRKEGQNVTLSCEQNLNHDAMYWYRQDPGQGLRLIYYSQIVNDFQKGDIAEGYSVSREKKESFPLTVTSAQKNPTAFYLCASTLSGGAYNEQFFGPGTRLTVL.

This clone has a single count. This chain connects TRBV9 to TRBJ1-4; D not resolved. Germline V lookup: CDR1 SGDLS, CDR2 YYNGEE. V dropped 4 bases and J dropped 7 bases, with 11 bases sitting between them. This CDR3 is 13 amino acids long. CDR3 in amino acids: CASSPGGGEKLFF. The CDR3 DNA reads TGTGCCAGCAGCCCCGGCGGAGGTGAAAAACTGTTTTTT.

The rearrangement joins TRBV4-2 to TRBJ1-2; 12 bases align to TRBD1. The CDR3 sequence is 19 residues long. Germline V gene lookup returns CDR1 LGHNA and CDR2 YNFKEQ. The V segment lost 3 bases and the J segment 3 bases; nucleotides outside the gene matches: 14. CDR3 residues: CASSQPTGQGASIHYGYTF. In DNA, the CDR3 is TGTGCCAGCAGCCAGCCCACGGGACAGGGGGCTTCTATTCACTATGGCTACACCTTC.

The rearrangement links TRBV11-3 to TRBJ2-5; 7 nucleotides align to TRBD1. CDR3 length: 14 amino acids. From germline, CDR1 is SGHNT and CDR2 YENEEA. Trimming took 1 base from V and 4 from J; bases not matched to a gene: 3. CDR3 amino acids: CASSLGRDRETQYF. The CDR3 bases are TGTGCCAGCAGCTTAGGCCGGGACAGAGAGACCCAGTACTTC.

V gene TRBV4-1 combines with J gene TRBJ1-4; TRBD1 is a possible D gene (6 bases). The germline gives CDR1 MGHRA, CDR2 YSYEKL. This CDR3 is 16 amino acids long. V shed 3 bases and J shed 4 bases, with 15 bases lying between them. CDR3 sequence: CASSHGGRESNEKLFF. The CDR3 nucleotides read TGCGCCAGCAGCCATGGGGGCAGGGAGAGTAATGAAAAACTGTTTTTT.

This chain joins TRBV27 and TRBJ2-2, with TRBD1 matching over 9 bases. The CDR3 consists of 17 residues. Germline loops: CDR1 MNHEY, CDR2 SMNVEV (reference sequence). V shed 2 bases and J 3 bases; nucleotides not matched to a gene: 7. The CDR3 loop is CASSLKGTGWDTGELFF. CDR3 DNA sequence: TGTGCCAGCAGTTTAAAGGGGACAGGGTGGGACACCGGGGAGCTGTTTTTT.

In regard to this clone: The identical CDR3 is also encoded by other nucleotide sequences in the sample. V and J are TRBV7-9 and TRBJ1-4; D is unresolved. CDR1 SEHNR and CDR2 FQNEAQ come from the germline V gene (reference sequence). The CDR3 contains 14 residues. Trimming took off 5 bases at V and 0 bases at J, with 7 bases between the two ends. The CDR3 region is CASSPQSTNEKLFF. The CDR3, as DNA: TGTGCCAGCAGCCCCCAGTCAACTAATGAAAAACTGTTTTTT.

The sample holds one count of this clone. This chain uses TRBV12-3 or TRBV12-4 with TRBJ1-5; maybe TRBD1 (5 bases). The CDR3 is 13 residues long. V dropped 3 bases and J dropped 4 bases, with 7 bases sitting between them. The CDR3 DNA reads TGTGCCAGCAGTTTCCGGGGGAATCAGCCCCAGCATTTT. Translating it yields CASSFRGNQPQHF.

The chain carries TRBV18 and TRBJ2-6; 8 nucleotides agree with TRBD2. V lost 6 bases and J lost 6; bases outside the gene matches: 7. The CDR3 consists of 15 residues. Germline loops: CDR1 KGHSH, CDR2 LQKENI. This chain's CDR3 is CASSVGGEEANVLTF. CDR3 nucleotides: TGTGCCAGCTCCGTCGGGGGGGAGGAGGCCAACGTCCTGACTTTC.